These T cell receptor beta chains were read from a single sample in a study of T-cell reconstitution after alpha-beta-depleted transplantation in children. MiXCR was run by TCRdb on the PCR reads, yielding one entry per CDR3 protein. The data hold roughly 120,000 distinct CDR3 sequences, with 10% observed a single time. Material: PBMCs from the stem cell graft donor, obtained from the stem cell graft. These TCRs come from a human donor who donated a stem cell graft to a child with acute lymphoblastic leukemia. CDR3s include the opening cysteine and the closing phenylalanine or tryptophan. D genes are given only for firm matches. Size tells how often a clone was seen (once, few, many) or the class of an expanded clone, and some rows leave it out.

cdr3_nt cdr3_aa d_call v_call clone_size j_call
TGCGCCAGCAGCTTGGATGCAGGGGTTAATTCACCCCTCCACTTT CASSLDAGVNSPLHF - TRBV5-1 many TRBJ1-6
TGTGCCATCAGTGAGTCGTCCCAGGGTCGATACAATGAGCAGTTCTTC CAISESSQGRYNEQFF - TRBV10-3 many TRBJ2-1
TGTGCCAGCAGCCGGGGCGGCGGAGAAGGGGGTAGCTCCTACGAGCAGTACTTC CASSRGGGEGGSSYEQYF - TRBV7-9 many TRBJ2-7
TGTGCCAGCAGGCCCGGACAGACAACCTCCTACAATGAGCAGTTCTTC CASRPGQTTSYNEQFF - TRBV12-3/TRBV12-4 many TRBJ2-1
TGTGCCAGCAGCCTAGGACTCTCCTACTCCTACAATGAGCAGTTCTTC CASSLGLSYSYNEQFF - TRBV7-9 many TRBJ2-1
TGTGCCACCAGCAGAATGGACAGGGAGGAGTTTGGCTACACCTTC CATSRMDREEFGYTF TRBD1 TRBV15 many TRBJ1-2
TGTGCCACCAGCAGACTCCCCGACGGGTGGGGGTATGGCTACACCTTC CATSRLPDGWGYGYTF - TRBV15 - TRBJ1-2
TGTGCCAGCAGTGACTTTGCGGGGATGAAGCAGTTCTTC CASSDFAGMKQFF - TRBV6-4 many TRBJ2-1
TGTGCCAGCAGTGAAAGCCGATCTTCGGGACGGTTGAACACTGAAGCTTTCTTT CASSESRSSGRLNTEAFF - TRBV6-1 many TRBJ1-1
TGTGCCAGCAGCCCCCGGGGCTCGGATACGCAGTATTTT CASSPRGSDTQYF - TRBV9 many TRBJ2-3
TGTGCCAGCAGCCAAGATGTCGGTACGGGGGGCTATGGCTACACCTTC CASSQDVGTGGYGYTF - TRBV3-1 - TRBJ1-2
TGTGCCAGCACCCCTCGCAAGAGCTCCTACAATGAGCAGTTCTTC CASTPRKSSYNEQFF - TRBV7-2 many TRBJ2-1
TGTGCCATGGGGACGGGCAATTCACCCCTCCACTTT CAMGTGNSPLHF - TRBV10-3 many TRBJ1-6
TGTGCCAGCAGCTTAAAAGCCTCCTACGAGCAGTACTTC CASSLKASYEQYF - TRBV5-6 many TRBJ2-7
TGCGCCAGCAGCTTGAGTGGTCAGGCACTACTCTCCTACAATGAGCAGTTCTTC CASSLSGQALLSYNEQFF - TRBV5-1 many TRBJ2-1
TGCAGTGCTAGAAGGACAGGGGGCATGAACACTGAAGCTTTCTTT CSARRTGGMNTEAFF TRBD1 TRBV20-1 many TRBJ1-1
TGTGCCAGCAGTGAAGTAGGCAGGGGAACCGCTGAAGCTTTCTTT CASSEVGRGTAEAFF - TRBV2 many TRBJ1-1
TGCGCCAGCAGCTTGGAAGCGGGGATCCCACAAGAGACCCAGTACTTC CASSLEAGIPQETQYF TRBD2 TRBV5-1 few TRBJ2-5
TGCAGCGCCCGGACAGGGGCCCTCTCTGGAAACACCATATATTTT CSARTGALSGNTIYF TRBD1 TRBV29-1 many TRBJ1-3
TGTGCCAGCAGCTTTGTAACAGGGGGCAATACTGAAGCTTTCTTT CASSFVTGGNTEAFF TRBD1 TRBV13 - TRBJ1-1
TGTGCCAGCAGCGCAGCGCTAGCGGCCTCCTACAATGAGCAGTTCTTC CASSAALAASYNEQFF TRBD2 TRBV7-2 - TRBJ2-1
TGTGCCAGCAGTTTGCTGGGCAGGGTAAGCACTGAAGCTTTCTTT CASSLLGRVSTEAFF - TRBV12-3/TRBV12-4 - TRBJ1-1
TGCGCCAGCAGCTCCTCGACAGAAGGCTACGAGCAGTACTTC CASSSSTEGYEQYF - TRBV5-1 many TRBJ2-7
TGTGCCAGCAGTTTGGACAGCGGGGGATCCAATGAGCAGTTCTTC CASSLDSGGSNEQFF TRBD2 TRBV12-3/TRBV12-4 many TRBJ2-1
TGTGCCAGCGGGCCGGGGGGGCAGTACTTC CASGPGGQYF TRBD2 TRBV6-5 many TRBJ2-7
TGTGCCAGCAGTTTAAGAGGCCCTAGCGAGCAGTACTTC CASSLRGPSEQYF - TRBV27 many TRBJ2-7
TGTGCCACCAGCAGAGACTCCGGGACAGGGGGCAGTCGAGACTTC CATSRDSGTGGSRDF TRBD1 TRBV15 few TRBJ2-7
TGTGCCAGCACCGCGGCAGCTTCCTACGAGCAGTACTTC CASTAAASYEQYF - TRBV6-6 - TRBJ2-7
TGTGCCAGCAGCGAACAGGGCTACAATGAGCAGTTCTTC CASSEQGYNEQFF - TRBV11-3 many TRBJ2-1
TGTGCCAGCAGCCAAGATCCGGGGCGGTACAATGAGCAGTTCTTC CASSQDPGRYNEQFF - TRBV3-1 many TRBJ2-1
TGTGCCTGGATGGACAGGGCCTCCTACGAGCAGTACTTC CAWMDRASYEQYF TRBD1 TRBV30 - TRBJ2-7
TGCTTCTGGGGCCCGGGACAGGGATTCTATGGCTACACCTTC CFWGPGQGFYGYTF TRBD1 TRBV20-1 once TRBJ1-2
TGCAGCGTCGGACTAGGGACAGTTCAAGAGACCCAGTACTTC CSVGLGTVQETQYF - TRBV29-1 many TRBJ2-5
TGTGCCAGCAGTGAAGCCCCAGGGGGCTCCTACGAGCAGTACTTC CASSEAPGGSYEQYF TRBD1 TRBV6-1 many TRBJ2-7
TGTGCCAGCAGTACGGGACAAATATCCTACGAGCAGTACTTC CASSTGQISYEQYF - TRBV27 many TRBJ2-7
TGCGCCAGCAGCTTGGGAAGCACAGATACGCAGTATTTT CASSLGSTDTQYF - TRBV5-1 many TRBJ2-3
TGCAGTGCTAGTACGGACAGGGGAAAGACCCAGTACTTC CSASTDRGKTQYF TRBD1 TRBV20-1 many TRBJ2-5